This TCR beta chain comes out of a study of T cells in Graves' hyperthyroidism and ophthalmopathy. Overall study results and limits: A model of 13 V-J features distinguished ophthalmopathy from stable hyperthyroidism. In validation, the model predicted ophthalmopathy. These predictions came a median about 6.5 months before onset.

RNA transcripts gave rise to amplified TCR beta CDR3 regions. TCR CDR3 regions were first amplified by RT-PCR with HTBI primers. Each CDR3 protein is one row after TCRdb ran MiXCR on the multiplex PCR reads. The sample contains over 350,000 distinct CDR3 sequences, less than 20% of which appear only once. This clonotype was seen at least ten times. Antigen: not known. Germline V gene lookup returns CDR1 SGHAT and CDR2 FQNNGV. The germline V and J ends were trimmed by 4 bases and 4 bases, with 7 bases remaining between them. The CDR3 contains 12 residues. For ophthalmopathy patients, the Clinical Activity Score was at least 3 and the NOSPECS grade at least 4; duration was under 3 months. Patients were excluded for uncontrolled infection, other autoimmune disease, pregnancy or lactation.

The chain joins TRBV11-2 to TRBJ2-5, with unresolved D. Sequenced sample: blood. This receptor was identified in a man between 18 and 35 years old with Graves' ophthalmopathy. Written as DNA, the CDR3 is TGTGCCAGCAGCTCAACCCGAGAGACCCAGTACTTC. As protein: CASSSTRETQYF.